Following are 30 T cell receptor beta chains from one sample sequenced in a study of blood T cell repertoires in COVID-19. Only in-frame clones appear in the TCRdb table, and some are missing; sequencing was by immunoSEQ multiplex PCR. The data contain hundreds of thousands of clones, 80% to 90% of them seen just once; the ten biggest clones take up around 8%. Sequences were obtained from PBMCs or T cells enriched from blood (not recorded which). The origin of the receptors is a woman aged 60 to 75 who had recovered from COVID-19.

The chain joins TRBV7-6 to TRBJ2-3; D uncertain. This CDR3 comprises 15 residues. V lost 2 bases and J 0 bases, leaving 9 bases between the germline ends. The V gene's germline CDR1 is SGHVS and CDR2 FNYEAQ. In DNA, the CDR3 is TGTGCCAGCAGCTTAACACCCCTCAGCACAGATACGCAGTATTTT. Translation gives CASSLTPLSTDTQYF.

V gene TRBV27 combines with J gene TRBJ2-7; tentatively, D is TRBD2 (7 bases). The V and J ends lost 3 bases and 4 bases respectively, with 13 bases between them. Germline assignment: CDR1 MNHEY and CDR2 SMNVEV (reference sequence). The CDR3 consists of 14 residues. CDR3 residues: CASSFVQGGYEQYF. The DNA for the CDR3 is TGTGCCAGCAGTTTTGTACAGGGAGGGTACGAGCAGTACTTC.

This sequence joins TRBV9 and TRBJ2-1, with 8 bases lining up with TRBD1. In germline, CDR1 is SGDLS, CDR2 YYNGEE. Trimming cost V 1 base and J 9 bases; bases outside gene matches: 6. The CDR3 runs 14 residues. Written as DNA, the CDR3 is TGTGCCAGCAGCGTAACAGGGGGAGTCGGTGAGCAGTTCTTC. This sequence encodes CASSVTGGVGEQFF.

This rearrangement joins TRBV12-3 or TRBV12-4 to TRBJ1-2; D might be TRBD1 (6 bases). The CDR3 loop spans 11 amino acids. Trimming removed 9 bases at V and 8 bases at J, with 13 bases between. CDR3 DNA: TGTGCCAGTCACAGGGAAAGCGGCTACACCTTC. Protein sequence: CASHRESGYTF.

The chain joins TRBV7-8 to TRBJ1-2; D is undetermined. Germline V gives CDR1 SGHVS, CDR2 FQNEAQ. The V and J ends lost 5 bases and 2 bases respectively, with 15 bases between them. The CDR3 is 15 amino acids. The CDR3 loop is CASSTRIHNNYGYTF. The CDR3 DNA is TGTGCCAGCAGCACCAGGATTCACAACAACTATGGCTACACCTTC.

The genes are TRBV27 and TRBJ2-3, with a tentative D call TRBD1 (5 bases). The length of the CDR3 is 16 residues. V was cut by 5 bases and J by 0 bases, with 15 bases left in between. CDR1 is MNHEY and CDR2 is SMNVEV in the germline V gene (reference sequence). CDR3 coding DNA: TGTGCCAGCAGTCCTCGTATACGGACAAGCACAGATACGCAGTATTTT. This translates into CASSPRIRTSTDTQYF.

This chain uses TRBV30 with TRBJ2-3; D remains ambiguous. The CDR3 contains 12 residues. CDR1 GTSNPN and CDR2 SVGIG come from the germline V gene (reference sequence). V was pared by 4 bases and J by 6 bases, with 11 bases between. The CDR3 sequence is CAWIPRRDTQYF. The CDR3 DNA is TGTGCCTGGATCCCCCGCAGGGATACGCAGTATTTT.

The J gene is TRBJ1-2, the V gene TRBV27; the D gene is possibly TRBD1 (5 bases). Trimming cost V 4 bases and J 3 bases, with 15 bases left between them. Looked up from germline, CDR1 is MNHEY and CDR2 is SMNVEV (reference sequence). The CDR3 has 15 residues. As DNA, the CDR3 is TGTGCCAGCAGTTACGGAACCAGGGTAGACTATGGCTACACCTTC. It encodes CASSYGTRVDYGYTF.

This chain links TRBV27 with TRBJ1-6; 7 bases are a match to TRBD1. Trimming cost V 0 bases and J 1 base; bases outside gene matches: 6. The CDR3 contains 18 residues. The germline CDR1 and CDR2 sequences are MNHEY and SMNVEV (reference sequence). Written as DNA, the CDR3 is TGTGCCAGCAGTTTATCTACTCCAGGGGGATCCTATAATTCACCCCTCCACTTT. It specifies CASSLSTPGGSYNSPLHF.

V usage is TRBV7-8 and J usage is TRBJ2-1; 11 bases fit TRBD2. V was clipped by 1 base and J by 6 bases; unmatched bases: 2. In germline, CDR1 is SGHVS, CDR2 FQNEAQ. CDR3 length: 15 amino acids. As DNA, the CDR3 is TGTGCCAGCAGCTTAGTAGGACTAGCGGGCAATGAGCAGTTCTTC. This gives the protein CASSLVGLAGNEQFF.

The chain uses TRBV12-5 and TRBJ2-1, with D possibly being TRBD2 (7 bases). The CDR3 consists of 17 residues. Germline CDR1 is LGHNT and CDR2 is FRNRAP. V was clipped by 0 bases and J by 6 bases, with 18 bases between them. This CDR3 is CASGLVVVGGPVNEQFF. The CDR3 DNA reads as TGTGCTAGTGGTTTGGTAGTTGTGGGGGGGCCGGTCAATGAGCAGTTCTTC.

CDR3 protein: CASSLGQPYGYTF. CDR3 in DNA: TGTGCCAGTTCCTTGGGACAGCCCTATGGCTACACCTTC. The gene calls are TRBV2 and TRBJ1-2, with TRBD1 identical over 7 bases. CDR3 size: 13 residues. The V and J ends lost 9 bases and 4 bases, in that order; junction bases with no gene match: 8. Germline CDR1 SNHLY, CDR2 FYNNEI.

The rearrangement uses TRBV13 and TRBJ2-3; TRBD2 is a possible D gene (7 bases). V gave up 5 bases and J gave up 4 bases, with 13 bases separating them. This CDR3 region has 14 residues. Germline V CDR1 and CDR2: PRHDT, FYEKMQ (reference sequence). This CDR3 reads CASSPRGAPDTQYF. In nucleotides, the CDR3 is TGTGCCAGCAGCCCCCGGGGGGCACCAGATACGCAGTATTTT. Full variable domain (rest looked up from reference TRBV13 and TRBJ2-3): AAGVIQSPRHLIKEKRETATLKCYPIPRHDTVYWYQQGPGQDPQFLISFYEKMQSDKGSIPDRFSAQQFSDYHSELNMSSLELGDSALYFCASSPRGAPDTQYFGPGTRLTVL.

The gene calls are TRBV27 and TRBJ2-7; tentative D call: TRBD2 (5 bases). CDR3 size: 11 residues. V gave up 7 bases and J gave up 6 bases, with 10 bases separating them. Germline CDR1 reads MNHEY; CDR2 reads SMNVEV (reference sequence). CDR3 nucleotides: TGTGCCAGCACCGACTACGGCGAGCAGTACTTC. It encodes CASTDYGEQYF.

The chain uses TRBV24-1 and TRBJ2-2; possible D gene TRBD1, 7 bases. From germline, CDR1 is KGHDR and CDR2 SFDVKD. The V end lost 5 bases, the J end lost 1 base, and 16 bases lay between the germline ends. The CDR3 contains 17 residues. CDR3 loop: CATSGVGRDRNTGELFF. In DNA form, the CDR3 reads TGTGCCACCAGTGGGGTTGGGCGGGACAGGAACACCGGGGAGCTGTTTTTT.

CDR3 amino acids: CASSFTGSTNEKLFF. CDR3 bases: TGTGCCAGCAGCTTCACAGGGTCAACTAATGAAAAACTGTTTTTT. The gene calls are TRBV5-4 and TRBJ1-4; TRBD1 might be the D (6 bases). Germline V gives CDR1 SGHNT, CDR2 YYREEE (reference sequence). V was clipped by 2 bases and J by 0 bases, with 8 bases between them. This CDR3 has 15 residues.

The V gene is TRBV5-4, the J gene TRBJ2-3, with a weak D call TRBD2 (5 bases). CDR3 length: 16 amino acids. Germline V gene data show CDR1 as SGHNT and CDR2 as YYREEE (reference sequence). Trimming took off 1 base at V and 2 bases at J, with 14 bases between the two ends. CDR3 sequence reads: CASSLLPPGNTDTQYF. The CDR3 region has the DNA TGTGCCAGCAGCTTGCTGCCTCCCGGGAACACAGATACGCAGTATTTT.

There are a few counts of this clone. The chain couples TRBV3-1 (or the pseudogene TRBV3-2) to TRBJ1-5; the D gene is possibly TRBD1 (5 bases). The CDR3 loop spans 13 amino acids. Between the trimmed V and J ends, which lost 0 bases and 7 bases, there was a span of 7 bases. The germline V gene encodes CDR1 LGHDT and CDR2 YNNKEL (reference sequence). This chain's CDR3 is CASSQDGGQPQHF. The DNA of the CDR3 is TGTGCCAGCAGCCAAGATGGGGGGCAGCCCCAGCATTTT.

In the case of this clone: Other DNA sequences within the sample encode an identical CDR3. The chain is built from TRBV2 and TRBJ1-5; 10 positions agree with TRBD1. Trimming at V came to 8 bases and at J to 2 bases, leaving 3 bases not matched to a gene. The CDR3 runs 14 residues. The germline V gene has CDR1 SNHLY and CDR2 FYNNEI. The CDR3 DNA is TGTGCCAGCTCGACAGGGGGCGGCAATCAGCCCCAGCATTTT. It yields the protein CASSTGGGNQPQHF.

The chain combines TRBV9 with TRBJ2-5, with 8 bases that match TRBD2. This CDR3 contains 15 residues. The ends lost 3 bases at V and 5 bases at J; junction bases unmatched: 9. Per the germline V gene, CDR1 is SGDLS and CDR2 is YYNGEE. The CDR3 here is CASSAVGLAGETQYF. As DNA, the CDR3 is TGTGCCAGCAGCGCCGTTGGACTAGCTGGGGAGACCCAGTACTTC.

Only one count was recorded for this clone. The chain couples TRBV18 to TRBJ2-1; 8 bases are shared with TRBD2. The CDR3 contains 15 residues. Germline CDR1 reads KGHSH; CDR2 reads LQKENI. V shed 5 bases, J shed 2 bases, and the junction held 5 bases outside the gene matches. CDR3 residues: CASSSTGGPYNEQFF. The CDR3 DNA reads as TGTGCCAGCTCATCTACGGGGGGGCCCTACAATGAGCAGTTCTTC.

J is TRBJ2-5 and V is TRBV3-1 (or the pseudogene TRBV3-2); TRBD1 is a possible D gene (6 bases). V shed 1 base and J shed 1 base, with 7 bases lying between them. Germline loops: CDR1 LGHDT, CDR2 YNNKEL (reference sequence). The CDR3 runs 14 residues. CDR3 sequence reads: CASSQGTAQETQYF. For the CDR3, the DNA is TGTGCCAGCAGCCAAGGGACAGCCCAAGAGACCCAGTACTTC.

J is TRBJ1-1 and V is TRBV18; 8 bases are shared with TRBD1. The CDR3 extends over 16 amino acids. Germline assignment: CDR1 KGHSH and CDR2 LQKENI. V was pared by 3 bases and J by 3 bases, with 9 bases of the junction left unmatched. The CDR3 bases are TGTGCCAGCTCACCTGGACAGGGACGATTGGACACTGAAGCTTTCTTT. Its translation is CASSPGQGRLDTEAFF.

The chain joins TRBV6-1 to TRBJ1-1; maybe TRBD1 (6 bases). There are 13 residues in the CDR3. CDR1 and CDR2 from the germline V gene are MNHNS and SASEGT. V was clipped by 3 bases and J by 7 bases, with 12 bases between them. The CDR3 spells CASSDRGVSEAFF. The CDR3 DNA reads as TGTGCCAGCAGTGACAGGGGAGTTAGTGAAGCTTTCTTT.

This chain joins TRBV5-1 and TRBJ2-5, with TRBD2 identical over 8 bases. V lost 7 bases, J lost 0 bases, and 11 bases stayed unmatched. Germline V gene lookup returns CDR1 SGHRS and CDR2 YFSETQ. This CDR3 spans 16 amino acids. The DNA of the CDR3 is TGCGCCAGCCAGCGGACGGCGGGGGGCTACCAAGAGACCCAGTACTTC. Encoded protein: CASQRTAGGYQETQYF.

V and J are TRBV10-3 and TRBJ2-1, with D possibly TRBD2 on 6 matching bases. V was cut by 4 bases and J by 12 bases, with 10 bases left in between. Germline loops: CDR1 ENHRY, CDR2 SYGVKD. The CDR3 length is 11 residues. CDR3 residues: CAISGNGGQFF. The CDR3 DNA reads as TGTGCCATCAGTGGGAACGGGGGGCAGTTCTTC.

Turning to this clone: The sample contains more than one DNA sequence encoding this CDR3. Here the CDR3 reads CASSLGGGENYGYTF. In nucleotides, the CDR3 is TGCGCCAGCAGCTTGGGTGGAGGAGAAAACTATGGCTACACCTTC. This chain connects TRBV5-1 to TRBJ1-2; D remains unclear. Germline CDR1 reads SGHRS; CDR2 reads YFSETQ. The CDR3 loop spans 15 amino acids. The germline V and J ends were trimmed by 0 bases and 2 bases, with 11 bases remaining between them.

V is TRBV4-1 and J is TRBJ2-7, with a possible D match to TRBD2 (6 bases). The CDR3 consists of 13 residues. Germline CDR1 and CDR2: MGHRA and YSYEKL. V was cut by 0 bases and J by 3 bases, with 6 bases left in between. CDR3 DNA: TGCGCCAGCAGCCAAGATAGCGGCTACGAGCAGTACTTC. Protein sequence: CASSQDSGYEQYF.

As regards this clone: Other DNA sequences in the sample encode the same CDR3. The chain employs TRBV14 and TRBJ1-2, with TRBD1 matching 10 bases. J lost 5 bases, V lost 3 bases, and 0 bases had no gene match. CDR3 size: 13 residues. The V gene's germline CDR1 is SGHDN and CDR2 FVKESK. The CDR3 sequence: CASSQGQGYGYTF. The DNA for the CDR3 is TGTGCCAGCAGCCAGGGACAGGGGTATGGCTACACCTTC.

The CDR3 bases are TGTGCCACAAAGGCCGGGACAGGAAGGGAAAAACTGTTTTTT. It translates to CATKAGTGREKLFF. The chain joins TRBV6-5 to TRBJ1-4; 8 nucleotides agree with TRBD1. The CDR3 is made up of 14 amino acids. Germline-derived CDR1 and CDR2 are MNHEY and SVGAGI. J gave up 8 bases and V 10 bases, and 12 bases lay outside the gene matches.